Detailed here is one T cell receptor beta chain. This entry comes from a study of T cells in localized non-small cell lung cancer. Sequencing was performed with immunoSEQ multiplex PCR; in TCRdb, only in-frame clones are kept and a portion is missing. Of around 100,000 clones detected, about 87% appear once; the ten largest clones hold about 15%. The CDR3 sequence is 13 residues long. Germline-derived CDR1 and CDR2 are SNHLY and FYNNEI. V lost 6 bases and J lost 4, with 12 bases in between. The receptor was isolated from a man aged 40 to 69 with stage I squamous cell lung carcinoma. The chain uses TRBV2 and TRBJ1-2; tentative D call: TRBD1 (5 bases). The specimen was peripheral blood, collected before any cancer treatment. The CDR3 DNA reads TGTGCCAGCAGCGAGGCAGGGCGCTATGGCTACACCTTC. It is translated as CASSEAGRYGYTF.